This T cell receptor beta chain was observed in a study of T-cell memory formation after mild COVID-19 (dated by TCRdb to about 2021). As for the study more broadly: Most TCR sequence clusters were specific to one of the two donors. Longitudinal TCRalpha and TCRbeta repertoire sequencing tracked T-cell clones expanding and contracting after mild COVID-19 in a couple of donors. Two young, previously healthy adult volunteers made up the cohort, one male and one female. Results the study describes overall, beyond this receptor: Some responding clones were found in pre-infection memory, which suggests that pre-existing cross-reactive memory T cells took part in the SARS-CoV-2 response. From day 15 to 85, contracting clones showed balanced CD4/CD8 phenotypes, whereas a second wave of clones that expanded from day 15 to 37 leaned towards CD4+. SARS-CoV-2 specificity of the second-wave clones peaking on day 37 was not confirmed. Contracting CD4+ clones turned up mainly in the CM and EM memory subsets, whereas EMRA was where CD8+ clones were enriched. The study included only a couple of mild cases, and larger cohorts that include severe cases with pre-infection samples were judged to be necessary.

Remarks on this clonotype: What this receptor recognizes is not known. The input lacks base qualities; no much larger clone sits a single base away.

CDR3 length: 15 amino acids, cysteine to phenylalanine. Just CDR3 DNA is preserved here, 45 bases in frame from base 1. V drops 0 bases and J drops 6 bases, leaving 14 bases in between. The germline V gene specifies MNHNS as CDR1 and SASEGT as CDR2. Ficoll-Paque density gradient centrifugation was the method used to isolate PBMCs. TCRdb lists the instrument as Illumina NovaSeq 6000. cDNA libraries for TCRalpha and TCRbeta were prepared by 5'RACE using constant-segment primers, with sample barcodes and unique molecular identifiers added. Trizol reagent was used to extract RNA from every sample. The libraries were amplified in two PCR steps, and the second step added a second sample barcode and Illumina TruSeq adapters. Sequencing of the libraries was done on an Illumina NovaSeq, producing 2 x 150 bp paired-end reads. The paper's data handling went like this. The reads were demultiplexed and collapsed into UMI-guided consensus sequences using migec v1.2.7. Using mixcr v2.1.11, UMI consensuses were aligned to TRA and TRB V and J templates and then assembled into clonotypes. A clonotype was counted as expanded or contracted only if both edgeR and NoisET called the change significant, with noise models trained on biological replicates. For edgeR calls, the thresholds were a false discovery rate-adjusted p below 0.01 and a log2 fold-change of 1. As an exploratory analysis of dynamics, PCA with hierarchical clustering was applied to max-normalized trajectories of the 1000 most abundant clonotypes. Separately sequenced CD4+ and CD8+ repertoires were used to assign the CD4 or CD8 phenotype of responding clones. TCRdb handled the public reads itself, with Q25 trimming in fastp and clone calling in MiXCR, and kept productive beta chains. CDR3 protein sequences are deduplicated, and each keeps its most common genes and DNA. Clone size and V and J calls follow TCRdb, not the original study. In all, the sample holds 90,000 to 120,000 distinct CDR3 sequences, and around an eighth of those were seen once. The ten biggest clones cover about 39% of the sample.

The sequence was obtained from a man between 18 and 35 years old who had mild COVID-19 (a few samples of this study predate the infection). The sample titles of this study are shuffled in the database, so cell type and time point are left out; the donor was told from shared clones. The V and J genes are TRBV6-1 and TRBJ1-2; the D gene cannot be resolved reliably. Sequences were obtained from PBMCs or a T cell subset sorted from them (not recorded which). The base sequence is TGTGCCAGCAGTGAAGCGCTTGGAGGTCTCGATGGCTACACCTTC. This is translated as CASSEALGGLDGYTF.